These 9 T cell receptor beta chains were sequenced from one sample in a study of vaccination effects on CD4 cells after COVID-19. TCRdb's copy holds only in-frame clones and misses some; the assay was immunoSEQ multiplex PCR. The table shows 23,000 or so clones, with around 72% occurring only once. Before any sequencing was done, the ViraFEST assay used viral peptide pools to expand antigen-specific CD4+ T cells. The culture ran for roughly ten days before CD4+ T cells were isolated. Antigen specificity for these receptors is unknown. Specimen: CD4+ T cells from PBMCs cultured with HCoV-229E spike peptides, collected before COVID-19 vaccination. The origin of the receptors is a human donor who received a COVID-19 vaccine.

V and J are TRBV11-2 and TRBJ2-7, with 15 bases that match TRBD2. CDR1 and CDR2 from the germline V gene are SGHAT and FQNNGV. J gave up 3 bases and V 6 bases, and 6 bases lay outside the gene matches. The CDR3 has 16 amino acids. The CDR3 loop is CASRYGTSGRNYEQYF. The DNA of the CDR3 is TGTGCCAGCAGATACGGGACTAGCGGGAGGAACTACGAGCAGTACTTC. Variable domain in full (rest from reference TRBV11-2 and TRBJ2-7): EAGVAQSPRYKIIEKRQSVAFWCNPISGHATLYWYQQILGQGPKLLIQFQNNGVVDDSQLPKDRFSAERLKGVDSTLKIQPAKLEDSAVYLCASRYGTSGRNYEQYFGPGTRLTVT.

This clone turned up a few times. The chain carries TRBV6-1 and TRBJ1-5; possibly TRBD1 for D (6 bases). This CDR3 has 15 amino acids. CDR1 and CDR2 (germline): MNHNS, SASEGT. Deletions cut 1 base from V and 6 bases from J, with 13 bases between. The CDR3: CASSEDRQAVQPQHF. CDR3 in DNA: TGTGCCAGCAGTGAAGACCGACAGGCCGTTCAGCCCCAGCATTTT.

The chain employs TRBV5-4 and TRBJ2-5; D is ambiguous. Germline V lookup: CDR1 SGHNT, CDR2 YYREEE (reference sequence). The CDR3 extends over 14 amino acids. Between the trimmed V and J ends, which lost 0 bases and 1 base, there was a span of 7 bases. This chain's CDR3 is CASSLALGQETQYF. CDR3 coding DNA: TGTGCCAGCAGCTTGGCACTGGGCCAAGAGACCCAGTACTTC.

This clone was counted a few times. This rearrangement joins TRBV5-1 to TRBJ1-2; 7 bases fit TRBD1. V was pared by 0 bases and J by 7 bases, with 3 bases of the junction left unmatched. Germline lookup yields CDR1 SGHRS and CDR2 YFSETQ. The CDR3 has 13 amino acids. CDR3 sequence: CASSLVGGSGYTF. As DNA, the CDR3 is TGCGCCAGCAGCTTGGTAGGGGGCAGTGGCTACACCTTC.

This chain uses TRBV6-5 with TRBJ2-7; tentative D call: TRBD2 (6 bases). This CDR3 region has 15 residues. With 2 bases removed from V and 7 bases from J, the gap between germline ends came to 18 bases. CDR1 MNHEY and CDR2 SVGAGI come from the germline V gene. The CDR3 sequence: CASSYGAGTYREQYF. CDR3 nucleotides: TGTGCCAGCAGTTACGGGGCGGGGACGTACCGGGAGCAGTACTTC.

This clone was observed once. The V and J genes are TRBV2 and TRBJ2-3, with TRBD2 identical over 7 bases. The CDR3 covers 12 residues. V shed 3 bases, J shed 8 bases, and the junction held 2 bases outside the gene matches. The V gene's germline CDR1 is SNHLY and CDR2 FYNNEI. This chain's CDR3 is CASSEVAGTQYF. DNA for the CDR3: TGTGCCAGCAGTGAGGTAGCGGGTACGCAGTATTTT.

By share, this clone counts as medium-sized (0.01 to 0.1%). The chain employs TRBV6-1 and TRBJ2-5; 12 nucleotides line up with TRBD2. Germline V gives CDR1 MNHNS, CDR2 SASEGT. This CDR3 has 15 residues. V gave up 2 bases and J gave up 2 bases; unmatched junction bases: 0. The CDR3, as DNA: TGTGCCAGCAGTGAACTAGCGGGGGGGCAAGAGACCCAGTACTTC. Its translation is CASSELAGGQETQYF.

This chain joins TRBV4-2 and TRBJ2-3; TRBD2 agrees at 10 bases. The CDR3 has 16 amino acids. V shed 0 bases, J shed 4 bases, and the junction held 4 bases outside the gene matches. The germline CDR1 and CDR2 sequences are LGHNA and YNFKEQ. CDR3 amino acids: CASSQEQRGGPDTQYF. The CDR3 coding sequence is TGTGCCAGCAGCCAAGAGCAGCGGGGGGGTCCAGATACGCAGTATTTT.

J is TRBJ2-5 and V is TRBV24-1; possible D gene TRBD2, 6 bases. The CDR3 contains 15 residues. Trimming pared 7 bases from V and 5 bases from J, leaving 19 bases between. CDR1 is KGHDR and CDR2 is SFDVKD in the germline V gene. The CDR3 region is CATSAGVGGTETQYF. CDR3 DNA: TGTGCCACCAGCGCCGGGGTCGGGGGAACGGAGACCCAGTACTTC.